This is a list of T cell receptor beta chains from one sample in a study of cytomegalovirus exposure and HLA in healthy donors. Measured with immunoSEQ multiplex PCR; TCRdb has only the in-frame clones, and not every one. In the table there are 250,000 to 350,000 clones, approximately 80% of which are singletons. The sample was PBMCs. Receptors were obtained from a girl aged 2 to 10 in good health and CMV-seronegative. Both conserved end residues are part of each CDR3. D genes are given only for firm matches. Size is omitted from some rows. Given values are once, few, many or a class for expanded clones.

CDR3aa: CASSYGATGKAYGYTF
CDR3nt: TGTGCCAGCAGTTACGGCGCAACAGGGAAGGCGTACGGCTACACCTTC
j_gene: TRBJ1-2
abundance: -
v_gene: TRBV6-5
d_gene: -

CDR3aa: CASSHGQGQYYYEQYF
CDR3nt: TGTGCCAGCAGTCATGGACAGGGCCAATATTACTACGAGCAGTACTTC
j_gene: TRBJ2-7
abundance: -
v_gene: TRBV27
d_gene: TRBD1

CDR3aa: CASSPDLSSGSIDEQFF
CDR3nt: TGCGCCAGCAGCCCGGACTTATCAAGCGGGAGTATCGATGAGCAGTTCTTC
j_gene: TRBJ2-1
abundance: -
v_gene: TRBV5-1
d_gene: TRBD2

CDR3aa: CASSLVDMNTEAFF
CDR3nt: TGTGCCAGCAGCTTAGTGGACATGAACACTGAAGCTTTCTTT
j_gene: TRBJ1-1
abundance: -
v_gene: TRBV7-9
d_gene: -

CDR3aa: CASGAGVADSYEQYF
CDR3nt: TGTGCCAGCGGCGCCGGGGTAGCGGACTCCTACGAGCAGTACTTC
j_gene: TRBJ2-7
abundance: -
v_gene: TRBV11-2
d_gene: -

CDR3aa: CASSVDTGWGYTF
CDR3nt: TGTGCCAGCAGCGTAGATACAGGGTGGGGCTACACCTTC
j_gene: TRBJ1-2
abundance: -
v_gene: TRBV9
d_gene: -

CDR3aa: CASPRLAQRYEQYF
CDR3nt: TGCGCCAGCCCCCGGCTAGCGCAACGCTACGAGCAGTACTTC
j_gene: TRBJ2-7
abundance: -
v_gene: TRBV10-1
d_gene: -

CDR3aa: CASSPGTSGYEQYF
CDR3nt: TGTGCCAGCTCACCAGGGACTAGCGGCTACGAGCAGTACTTC
j_gene: TRBJ2-7
abundance: -
v_gene: TRBV18
d_gene: TRBD2

CDR3aa: CASSPTKYNEQFF
CDR3nt: TGTGCCAGCAGCCCCACAAAATACAATGAGCAGTTCTTC
j_gene: TRBJ2-1
abundance: -
v_gene: TRBV5-4
d_gene: -

CDR3aa: CAWSAQAGAEPDTQYF
CDR3nt: TGTGCCTGGAGTGCACAAGCGGGGGCGGAGCCAGATACGCAGTATTTT
j_gene: TRBJ2-3
abundance: few
v_gene: TRBV30
d_gene: TRBD2

CDR3aa: CASSLVSANTGELFF
CDR3nt: TGTGCCAGCAGCTTAGTATCGGCGAACACCGGGGAGCTGTTTTTT
j_gene: TRBJ2-2
abundance: -
v_gene: TRBV7-9
d_gene: -

CDR3aa: CASSLGLANQETQYF
CDR3nt: TGTGCCAGCAGCTTAGGACTAGCGAACCAAGAGACCCAGTACTTC
j_gene: TRBJ2-5
abundance: -
v_gene: TRBV11-2
d_gene: TRBD2

CDR3aa: CASSLGLAGEGTQYF
CDR3nt: TGTGCCAGCAGCTTGGGACTAGCGGGGGAGGGGACCCAGTACTTC
j_gene: TRBJ2-5
abundance: -
v_gene: TRBV7-7
d_gene: TRBD2

CDR3aa: CAWRGQAIHEQYF
CDR3nt: TGTGCCTGGAGAGGACAGGCAATCCACGAGCAGTACTTC
j_gene: TRBJ2-7
abundance: few
v_gene: TRBV30
d_gene: TRBD1

CDR3aa: CASSPRSLRSGELFF
CDR3nt: TGTGCCAGCAGCCCACGGAGCCTCCGGAGTGGGGAGCTGTTTTTT
j_gene: TRBJ2-2
abundance: few
v_gene: TRBV4-2
d_gene: -

CDR3aa: CASSPRSGQGGHGYTF
CDR3nt: TGCGCCAGCAGCCCGCGTTCCGGACAGGGAGGACATGGCTACACCTTC
j_gene: TRBJ1-2
abundance: -
v_gene: TRBV4-1
d_gene: TRBD1

CDR3aa: CASSDTSARYNEQFF
CDR3nt: TGTGCCAGCAGTGATACTAGCGCGAGGTACAATGAGCAGTTCTTC
j_gene: TRBJ2-1
abundance: -
v_gene: TRBV9
d_gene: TRBD2

CDR3aa: CATSSGLGEPEQYF
CDR3nt: TGTGCCACATCCTCGGGACTAGGAGAACCCGAGCAGTACTTC
j_gene: TRBJ2-7
abundance: -
v_gene: TRBV28
d_gene: TRBD2

CDR3aa: CASSYRQANEKLFF
CDR3nt: TGTGCCAGCAGTTACCGCCAGGCTAATGAAAAACTGTTTTTT
j_gene: TRBJ1-4
abundance: -
v_gene: TRBV6-7
d_gene: -

CDR3aa: CASSQDSRSHMNTEAFF
CDR3nt: TGTGCCAGCAGCCAAGATTCCCGGAGCCACATGAACACTGAAGCTTTCTTT
j_gene: TRBJ1-1
abundance: -
v_gene: TRBV14
d_gene: -

CDR3aa: CASSGGLASNEQFF
CDR3nt: TGTGCCAGCAGTGGGGGCCTAGCGAGCAATGAGCAGTTCTTC
j_gene: TRBJ2-1
abundance: -
v_gene: TRBV2
d_gene: -

CDR3aa: CASSGSGGADEQFF
CDR3nt: TGTGCCAGCAGCGGTAGCGGGGGGGCCGATGAGCAGTTCTTC
j_gene: TRBJ2-1
abundance: -
v_gene: TRBV7-6
d_gene: TRBD2

CDR3aa: CASSLGQGRGRTGELFF
CDR3nt: TGCGCCAGCAGCCTAGGGCAGGGGAGGGGACGGACCGGGGAGCTGTTTTTT
j_gene: TRBJ2-2
abundance: -
v_gene: TRBV5-1
d_gene: -

CDR3aa: CASSLSGDHGYTF
CDR3nt: TGTGCCAGCAGCTTGTCAGGGGACCATGGCTACACCTTC
j_gene: TRBJ1-2
abundance: -
v_gene: TRBV7-9
d_gene: -

CDR3aa: CASTRGVSARTQYF
CDR3nt: TGTGCCAGCACCAGGGGGGTATCGGCAAGGACCCAGTACTTC
j_gene: TRBJ2-5
abundance: -
v_gene: TRBV28
d_gene: -

CDR3aa: CATSICPAVTGCSNQPQHF
CDR3nt: TGTGCCACCAGCATATGCCCCGCAGTGACAGGCTGTAGCAATCAGCCCCAGCATTTT
j_gene: TRBJ1-5
abundance: -
v_gene: TRBV15
d_gene: -

CDR3aa: CASGLIVTRTYNSPLHF
CDR3nt: TGTGCTAGTGGTTTAATCGTCACACGGACATATAATTCACCCCTCCACTTT
j_gene: TRBJ1-6
abundance: -
v_gene: TRBV12-5
d_gene: -

CDR3aa: CASSFKSYNSPLHF
CDR3nt: TGCGCCAGCAGCTTTAAATCCTATAATTCACCCCTCCACTTT
j_gene: TRBJ1-6
abundance: -
v_gene: TRBV5-1
d_gene: -

CDR3aa: CASSLGGRQGSGYTF
CDR3nt: TGCGCCAGCAGCTTGGGAGGGCGCCAGGGGTCTGGCTACACCTTC
j_gene: TRBJ1-2
abundance: -
v_gene: TRBV5-1
d_gene: -

CDR3aa: CASYPGGRYGYTF
CDR3nt: TGTGCCAGCTATCCAGGGGGACGCTATGGCTACACCTTC
j_gene: TRBJ1-2
abundance: -
v_gene: TRBV18
d_gene: TRBD1

CDR3aa: CAWGTGDMDTQYF
CDR3nt: TGTGCCTGGGGGACAGGGGACATGGATACGCAGTATTTT
j_gene: TRBJ2-3
abundance: -
v_gene: TRBV30
d_gene: TRBD1

CDR3aa: CASSLVFVSGYTF
CDR3nt: TGTGCCAGCAGCTTAGTTTTTGTCTCGGGCTACACCTTC
j_gene: TRBJ1-2
abundance: -
v_gene: TRBV7-2
d_gene: -

CDR3aa: CASSVDQGMISEQYF
CDR3nt: TGTGCCAGCAGCGTAGATCAGGGTATGATTTCCGAGCAGTACTTC
j_gene: TRBJ2-7
abundance: -
v_gene: TRBV9
d_gene: -

CDR3aa: CSVEGGAYEQYF
CDR3nt: TGCAGCGTTGAAGGCGGGGCCTACGAGCAGTACTTC
j_gene: TRBJ2-7
abundance: -
v_gene: TRBV29-1
d_gene: -

CDR3aa: CASLDFYNEQFF
CDR3nt: TGTGCCAGTTTGGACTTCTACAATGAGCAGTTCTTC
j_gene: TRBJ2-1
abundance: -
v_gene: TRBV19
d_gene: -

CDR3aa: CASSQAPRTATYEQYF
CDR3nt: TGCGCCAGCAGCCAAGCCCCAAGGACAGCGACCTACGAGCAGTACTTC
j_gene: TRBJ2-7
abundance: -
v_gene: TRBV4-1
d_gene: -

CDR3aa: CAWRHLTGLSGNTIYF
CDR3nt: TGTGCCTGGAGACATCTGACAGGCCTCTCTGGAAACACCATATATTTT
j_gene: TRBJ1-3
abundance: -
v_gene: TRBV30
d_gene: -

CDR3aa: CASSLTVSGNTIYF
CDR3nt: TGTGCCAGCAGCTTGACTGTCTCTGGAAACACCATATATTTT
j_gene: TRBJ1-3
abundance: -
v_gene: TRBV5-5
d_gene: -

CDR3aa: CASSLPGEETQYF
CDR3nt: TGTGCCAGCAGCTTACCGGGAGAGGAGACCCAGTACTTC
j_gene: TRBJ2-5
abundance: -
v_gene: TRBV7-6
d_gene: -

CDR3aa: CASSSPKTGPTDTQYF
CDR3nt: TGTGCCAGCAGCTCCCCTAAAACAGGACCCACAGATACGCAGTATTTT
j_gene: TRBJ2-3
abundance: -
v_gene: TRBV5-8
d_gene: -

CDR3aa: CASSSGGLGEQYF
CDR3nt: TGTGCCAGCAGTTCAGGGGGGCTGGGGGAGCAGTACTTC
j_gene: TRBJ2-7
abundance: -
v_gene: TRBV2
d_gene: -

CDR3aa: CASSLFAAGVLFAEQYF
CDR3nt: TGTGCCAGCAGCTTGTTTGCAGCGGGAGTTTTATTCGCCGAGCAGTACTTC
j_gene: TRBJ2-7
abundance: -
v_gene: TRBV5-4
d_gene: TRBD2

CDR3aa: CASSTLGLATHEQYF
CDR3nt: TGTGCCAGCAGCACCCTGGGACTAGCGACCCACGAGCAGTACTTC
j_gene: TRBJ2-7
abundance: -
v_gene: TRBV7-9
d_gene: TRBD2